The clone carrying this T cell receptor beta chain showed up just a few times. The antigen is undetermined. These data come from a study of beta chain features in type 1 diabetes. Overall study context: There was similarity between patients and healthy donors in age, gender and cell yields. Nearly 110,000,000 sorted cells were examined across all samples. The study, taken as a whole, reports: Across all four CD4+ subsets, people with type 1 diabetes showed modestly shorter TCRB CDR3s.

Staining for CD45RO/CCR7/CD25/CD127/CD95/CD27 allowed sorting of CD4+ naive, central memory, regulatory and stem cell-like memory cells. Of the isolated RNA, all was reverse transcribed, and so the sequenced material was expressed TCRB transcripts. The read count averaged about 3.57 million across naive, central memory and regulatory T cell samples. Clones were read by immunoSEQ multiplex PCR, and TCRdb kept only the in-frame ones, dropping some. The sample consists of about 360,000 clones, 10% to 15% of them appearing once. The length of the CDR3 is 13 residues. Germline V gene sequence: CDR1 SEHNR, CDR2 FQNEAQ (reference sequence). Trimming removed 2 bases at V and 3 bases at J, with 4 bases between.

The TCR comes from a woman in her late teens or twenties with type 1 diabetes. The chain employs TRBV7-9 and TRBJ2-2; D is unclear. Specimen: naive CD4+ T cells from blood. CDR3 coding DNA: TGTGCCAGCAGCTTAACGGACACCGGGGAGCTGTTTTTT. As protein: CASSLTDTGELFF.